This TCR beta chain was sequenced in a study of blood T cell repertoires in COVID-19. Enrollment of patients from Seattle took place during active infection, with longitudinal follow-up. The V gene end was trimmed by 3 bases and the J gene end by 1 base; junction bases not matched to a gene: 4. This CDR3 region has 16 residues. CDR1 and CDR2 (germline): SSHAT, FNYEAQ (reference sequence). Libraries were prepared by immunoSEQ multiplex PCR; TCRdb keeps only in-frame clonotypes and omits some of them. The sample contains about 360,000 clones, 75% to 90% of which appear only once. The V call is TRBV7-7, the J call TRBJ2-3, with 10 bases aligning to TRBD2. The sequenced sample was peripheral blood. The sequence was collected from an older woman with COVID-19, enrolled during active disease. The CDR3 DNA sequence: TGTGCCAGCAGCTTTGCAGCGGGGGGGGGCACAGATACGCAGTATTTT. Translation gives CASSFAAGGGTDTQYF.